The T cell receptor (beta chain) described here comes from a study of blood T cell repertoires in COVID-19. There are 13 residues in the CDR3. Trimming shortened V by 6 bases and J by 4 bases, and 12 bases separated the two germline ends. TCRdb keeps only in-frame clones here, not all; method: immunoSEQ multiplex PCR. The data hold tens of thousands of clones, with about 90% observed a single time. The source material was peripheral blood. This TCR came from a man aged 45-60 years with COVID-19, enrolled during active disease. This chain uses TRBV12-3 or TRBV12-4 with TRBJ1-1; no firm D call. This CDR3 is CASRGRETTEAFF. The CDR3 nucleotides are TGTGCCAGCAGAGGGAGGGAAACCACTGAAGCTTTCTTT.